This is a list of T cell receptor beta chains from one sample in a study of shared clonotypes between healthy human individuals. Measured with immunoSEQ multiplex PCR; TCRdb has only the in-frame clones, and not every one. In the table there are about 340,000 clones, more than 60% of which are singletons. Material for sequencing was memory CD4+ T cells sorted from blood. Receptor source: a man younger than 40 in good health. The CDR3 runs from the conserved cysteine through the conserved F or W. The D gene is left open where the match is weak. Part of the rows lack a size; the others show once, few, many or a class for expanded clones.

v_call	d_call	clone_size	j_call	cdr3_aa	cdr3_nt
TRBV2	TRBD2	-	TRBJ2-7	CASRQTSGSYEQYF	TGTGCCAGCAGGCAGACTAGCGGATCCTACGAGCAGTACTTC
TRBV6-1	-	-	TRBJ1-1	CASNPGLATEAFF	TGTGCCAGCAACCCAGGGTTGGCCACTGAAGCTTTCTTT
TRBV5-4	TRBD1	few	TRBJ2-7	CASSLSLTGGTYEQYF	TGTGCCAGCAGCTTATCACTGACAGGGGGTACCTACGAGCAGTACTTC
TRBV9	-	-	TRBJ2-2	CASSVASSGELFF	TGTGCCAGCAGCGTGGCTAGCAGCGGGGAGCTGTTTTTT
TRBV10-3	TRBD1	few	TRBJ1-5	CAISESKGASNQPQHF	TGTGCCATCAGTGAGTCTAAGGGGGCAAGCAATCAGCCCCAGCATTTT
TRBV29-1	TRBD1	-	TRBJ2-6	CSVVGQGAPGANVLTF	TGCAGCGTTGTTGGACAGGGCGCTCCTGGGGCCAACGTCCTGACTTTC
TRBV10-3	TRBD1	once	TRBJ2-7	CAISGQGMDFGQYF	TGTGCCATCAGTGGACAGGGGATGGATTTCGGGCAGTACTTC
TRBV28	TRBD1	-	TRBJ1-3	CASAGTGSGNTIYF	TGTGCCAGCGCCGGGACAGGCTCTGGAAACACCATATATTTT
TRBV27	-	many	TRBJ2-7	CASRDDYLDEQYF	TGTGCCAGTCGTGATGACTACCTTGACGAGCAGTACTTC
TRBV10-2	TRBD2	many	TRBJ2-2	CASSDGLAGTGELFF	TGCGCCAGCAGTGATGGACTAGCGGGGACCGGGGAGCTGTTTTTT
TRBV5-1	-	few	TRBJ2-7	CASSLAGSRSYEQYF	TGCGCCAGCAGCTTGGCGGGGTCCCGCTCCTACGAGCAGTACTTC
TRBV5-1	TRBD2	-	TRBJ2-2	CASSSALAGGTGELFF	TGCGCCAGCAGCAGCGCGTTAGCGGGAGGCACCGGGGAGCTGTTTTTT
TRBV7-2	-	few	TRBJ2-4	CASSQTLVNIQYF	TGTGCCAGCAGCCAGACCCTAGTGAACATTCAGTACTTC
TRBV7-8	TRBD1	-	TRBJ2-5	CASSPRGQGVSQETQYF	TGTGCCAGCAGCCCCCGGGGACAGGGGGTGAGCCAAGAGACCCAGTACTTC
TRBV30	-	-	TRBJ2-7	CAWSRGAEQYF	TGTGCCTGGAGTCGGGGTGCCGAGCAGTACTTC
TRBV11-1	-	-	TRBJ1-1	CASTAVRGSNTEAFF	TGTGCCAGCACCGCAGTTAGGGGCAGTAACACTGAAGCTTTCTTT
TRBV4-1	TRBD2	-	TRBJ2-5	CASSHTISGGGAETQYF	TGCGCCAGCAGCCATACTATTAGCGGGGGAGGGGCAGAGACCCAGTACTTC
TRBV6-5	-	-	TRBJ2-3	CASSYQSGLSTDTQYF	TGTGCCAGCAGTTACCAAAGCGGGTTAAGCACAGATACGCAGTATTTT
TRBV7-2	-	-	TRBJ2-7	CASSLGVGAPSYEQYF	TGTGCCAGCAGCTTAGGGGTGGGAGCGCCCTCCTACGAGCAGTACTTC
TRBV7-2	TRBD2	-	TRBJ2-1	CASSPSGLAGKYNEQFF	TGTGCCAGCAGCCCATCGGGACTAGCGGGGAAATACAATGAGCAGTTCTTC
TRBV5-6	-	-	TRBJ1-5	CASSLRAGNQPQHF	TGTGCCAGCAGCTTAAGGGCAGGCAATCAGCCCCAGCATTTT
TRBV6-5	-	-	TRBJ2-7	CASRSPGLSYEQYF	TGTGCCAGCAGGTCTCCGGGACTCTCCTACGAGCAGTACTTC
TRBV5-1	-	-	TRBJ2-1	CASSLVSSLYNEQFF	TGCGCCAGCAGCTTGGTCTCTAGCCTCTACAATGAGCAGTTCTTC
TRBV7-7	-	once	TRBJ2-5	CASSLVRTEQETQYF	TGTGCTAGCAGCTTAGTCCGAACGGAGCAAGAGACCCAGTACTTC
TRBV11-2	-	few	TRBJ2-1	CASSLDRRSYNEQFF	TGTGCCAGCAGCTTAGATCGGCGCTCCTACAATGAGCAGTTCTTC
TRBV10-3	-	-	TRBJ1-2	CATTPVAENYGYTF	TGTGCCACCACTCCCGTAGCAGAAAACTATGGCTACACCTTC
TRBV5-1	-	-	TRBJ1-2	CASSSGHPSYGYTF	TGCGCCAGCAGCTCGGGACACCCCAGCTATGGCTACACCTTC
TRBV5-1	TRBD1	-	TRBJ2-2	CASSRDRGPTGELFF	TGCGCCAGCAGTCGGGACAGGGGGCCCACCGGGGAGCTGTTTTTT
TRBV2	-	-	TRBJ1-6	CASSLYRVGDSPLHF	TGTGCCAGCAGTCTTTACAGGGTCGGTGATTCACCCCTCCACTTT
TRBV5-8	-	-	TRBJ2-7	CASSLKFSSYEQYF	TGTGCCAGCAGCTTGAAGTTCAGCTCCTACGAGCAGTACTTC
TRBV30	TRBD2	-	TRBJ2-5	CAWSVGRAETQYF	TGTGCCTGGAGCGTCGGGAGGGCTGAGACCCAGTACTTC
TRBV18	-	-	TRBJ2-5	CASSTRQSREETQYF	TGTGCCAGCTCAACCAGACAAAGCAGGGAAGAGACCCAGTACTTC
TRBV7-9	-	-	TRBJ2-7	CASSAARTLNYEQYF	TGTGCCAGCAGCGCCGCCCGGACTCTGAATTACGAGCAGTACTTC
TRBV5-1	TRBD1	-	TRBJ2-2	CASSLVQGVPTGELFF	TGCGCCAGCAGCTTGGTACAGGGGGTACCTACCGGGGAGCTGTTTTTT
TRBV2	-	-	TRBJ2-7	CASTRGTNYEQYF	TGTGCCAGCACCCGGGGCACAAACTACGAGCAGTACTTC
TRBV4-1	TRBD1	-	TRBJ1-3	CASSQDGPPDRSSGNTIYF	TGCGCCAGCAGCCAAGACGGGCCTCCGGACAGGAGCTCTGGAAACACCATATATTTT
TRBV10-2	-	-	TRBJ2-1	CASRESEGNEQFF	TGCGCCAGCAGGGAATCAGAGGGGAATGAGCAGTTCTTC
TRBV7-2	TRBD2	-	TRBJ2-1	CASSPAGGSTSYNEQFF	TGTGCCAGCAGCCCCGCTGGCGGGAGTACATCCTACAATGAGCAGTTCTTC
TRBV29-1	TRBD1	-	TRBJ1-1	CSGSRRGQEAFF	TGCAGCGGAAGCAGAAGGGGGCAAGAAGCTTTCTTT
TRBV28	-	once	TRBJ1-3	CASSPPSGHSGNTIYF	TGTGCCAGCAGTCCCCCTTCTGGGCACTCTGGAAACACCATATATTTT
TRBV2	-	-	TRBJ1-3	CASSDRDTGNTIYF	TGTGCCAGCAGTGATAGGGATACTGGAAACACCATATATTTT
TRBV7-2	TRBD2	once	TRBJ2-7	CASSLGLAGGGDEQYF	TGTGCCAGCAGCTTAGGTCTAGCGGGTGGGGGAGACGAGCAGTACTTC
TRBV30	-	once	TRBJ1-2	CAWSEAGINGIFF	TGTGCCTGGAGTGAAGCCGGGATTAACGGTATCTTCTTC
TRBV5-1	TRBD2	-	TRBJ2-3	CASSLTGGNTDTQYF	TGCGCCAGCAGCTTGACGGGAGGGAACACAGATACGCAGTATTTT
TRBV7-9	-	-	TRBJ1-1	CASSLAVGPAGTEAFF	TGTGCCAGCAGCTTAGCGGTGGGCCCTGCGGGAACTGAAGCTTTCTTT
TRBV19	-	-	TRBJ2-1	CASSIVGGYNEQFF	TGTGCCAGTAGTATAGTTGGAGGCTACAATGAGCAGTTCTTC
TRBV4-1	-	-	TRBJ2-7	CASSQGAIPYEQYF	TGCGCCAGCAGCCAAGGAGCCATACCCTACGAGCAGTACTTC
TRBV21-1	-	-	TRBJ2-5	CASSRPDRQETQYF	TGTGCCAGCAGCAGACCCGACAGACAAGAGACCCAGTACTTC